This T cell receptor beta chain was sequenced in a study of T-cell reconstitution after alpha-beta-depleted transplantation in children. At least ten counts were recorded for this clonotype. Unique molecular identifiers were incorporated into the prepared TCRbeta library. TCRdb passed the PCR reads through MiXCR, listing each CDR3 protein once. The data show 240,000 or so distinct CDR3 sequences, with 9.5% to 15% seen just once and 2% to 3% held by the top ten. The material was PBMCs from the stem cell graft donor, obtained from the stem cell graft. The sequence was collected from a human donor who donated a stem cell graft to a child with acute lymphoblastic leukemia.

CDR3 in amino acids: CASSLRHYNEQFF. CDR3 nucleotide sequence: TGCGCCAGCAGCTTGCGACACTACAATGAGCAGTTCTTC. The chain has TRBV5-1 and TRBJ2-1; D is uncertain. Germline CDR1 is SGHRS and CDR2 is YFSETQ. Between the trimmed V and J ends, which lost 1 base and 3 bases, there was a span of 5 bases. The CDR3 consists of 13 residues.